This T cell receptor beta chain was retrieved from a study of beta chain features in type 1 diabetes. Sorting with CD45RO/CCR7/CD25/CD127/CD95/CD27 yielded naive, central memory, regulatory and stem-like memory CD4+ cells. The investigators reverse transcribed all of the isolated RNA, so they sequenced expressed TCRB transcripts. Libraries were prepared by immunoSEQ multiplex PCR; TCRdb keeps only in-frame clonotypes and omits some of them. The table lists some 330,000 clones, around an eighth of them singletons. General observations from the study: Sampled from patients, naive, central memory and Treg TCRB repertoires appeared more similar than those sampled from healthy donors. Shorter TCRB CDR3s, moderately but significantly so, marked every one of the four CD4+ subsets in Type 1 diabetes patients. VDJ junctions sequenced from type 1 diabetes patients showed fewer insertions and more deletions. Possibly, sequencing cDNA over-represented cells that had high TCR expression levels.

The sample holds a few counts of this clone. Antigen specificity is unknown. Sequencing was carried out using naive CD4+ T cells from blood. This clonotype originated in a woman between 18 and 30 years old with type 1 diabetes.

The CDR3 here is CATAWTGTGEYGYTF. CDR3 DNA: TGTGCCACCGCTTGGACAGGGACAGGCGAGTATGGCTACACCTTC. The chain is built from TRBV27 and TRBJ1-2, with 8 bases lining up with TRBD1. The junction had 15 bases not matched to a gene; V was cut back by 10 bases and J by 5 bases. The CDR3 consists of 15 residues. Germline V gene sequence: CDR1 MNHEY, CDR2 SMNVEV (reference sequence).